The TCR beta chain described here comes from a study of liver allograft versus peripheral blood T cells. Study as a whole: What was compared were the T cell receptor repertoires in transplanted livers and those in the peripheral blood of recipients. Study findings and constraints: Repertoires of T cell receptors that resided inside liver allografts reportedly differed from those in peripheral blood.

Each CDR3 protein gets one entry after TCRdb re-called the reads with MiXCR. The sample includes roughly 14,000 distinct CDR3 sequences, approximately 22% seen only once; the top ten take less than 6%. The CDR3 loop spans 12 amino acids. Germline CDR1 reads MNHEY; CDR2 reads SVGAGI. Trimming pared 7 bases from V and 4 bases from J, leaving 10 bases between. Within the sample, this clonotype is medium-sized (0.01 to 0.1%). Its antigen is unidentified. The source is a human patient who had a liver transplant. The graft donor may have contributed some T cells. This chain links TRBV6-5 with TRBJ1-1; D is uncertain. CDR3 sequence (DNA): TGTGCCAGCACCAACCCGGGCACTGAAGCTTTCTTT. Translation: CASTNPGTEAFF.